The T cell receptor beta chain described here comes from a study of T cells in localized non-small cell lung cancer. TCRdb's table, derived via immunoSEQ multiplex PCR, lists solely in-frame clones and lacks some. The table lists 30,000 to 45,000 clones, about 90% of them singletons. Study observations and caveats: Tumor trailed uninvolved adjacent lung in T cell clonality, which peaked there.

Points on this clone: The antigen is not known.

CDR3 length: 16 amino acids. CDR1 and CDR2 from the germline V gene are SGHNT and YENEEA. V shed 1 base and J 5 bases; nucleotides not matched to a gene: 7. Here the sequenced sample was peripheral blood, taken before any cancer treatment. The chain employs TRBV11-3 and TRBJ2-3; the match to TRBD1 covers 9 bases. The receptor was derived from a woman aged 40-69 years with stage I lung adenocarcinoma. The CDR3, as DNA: TGTGCCAGCAGCTTAGGTGTGACAGGGGGAGTAGATACGCAGTATTTT. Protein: CASSLGVTGGVDTQYF.